This T cell receptor beta chain comes out of a study of blood T cell repertoires in COVID-19. A few counts support this clone. Sequencing was performed with immunoSEQ multiplex PCR; in TCRdb, only in-frame clones are kept and a portion is missing. The sample comprises under 250,000 clones, around 81% of which are singletons, and 1.9% rests with the top ten. Trimming took off 2 bases at V and 4 bases at J, with 12 bases between the two ends. Germline values: CDR1 ENHRY, CDR2 SYGVKD. The CDR3 runs 16 residues. The TCR comes from a man aged 25 to 40 who had recovered from COVID-19. V is TRBV10-3 and J is TRBJ2-6; D possibly corresponds to TRBD1 (6 bases). Source material: peripheral blood. The DNA for the CDR3 is TGTGCCATCAGTGAGACCTACAGGGTCGGGGCCAACGTCCTGACTTTC. Translated, it gives CAISETYRVGANVLTF.